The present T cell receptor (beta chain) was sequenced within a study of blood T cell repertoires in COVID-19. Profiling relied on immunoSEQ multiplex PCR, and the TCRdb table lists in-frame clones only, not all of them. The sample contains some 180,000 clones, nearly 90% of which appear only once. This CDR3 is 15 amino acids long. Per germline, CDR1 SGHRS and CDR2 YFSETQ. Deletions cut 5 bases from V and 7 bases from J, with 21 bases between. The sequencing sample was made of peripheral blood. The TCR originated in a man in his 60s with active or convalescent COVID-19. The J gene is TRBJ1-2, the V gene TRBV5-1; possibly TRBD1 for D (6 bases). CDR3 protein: CASSTRTGLGGGYTF. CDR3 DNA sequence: TGCGCCAGCAGTACCCGTACAGGGTTGGGCGGTGGCTACACCTTC.